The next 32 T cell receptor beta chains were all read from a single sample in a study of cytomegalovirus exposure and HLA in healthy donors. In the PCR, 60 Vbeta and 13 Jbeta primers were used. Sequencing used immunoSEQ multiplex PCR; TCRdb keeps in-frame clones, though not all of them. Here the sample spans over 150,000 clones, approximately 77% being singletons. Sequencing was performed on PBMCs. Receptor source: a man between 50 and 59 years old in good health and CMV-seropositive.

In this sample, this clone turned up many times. The CDR3 is CASSTTPTGGGAFF. In nucleotides, the CDR3 is TGTGCCAGCAGCACTACCCCGACAGGGGGAGGAGCTTTCTTT. This chain connects TRBV7-8 to TRBJ1-1; 9 positions match TRBD1. Germline CDR1 reads SGHVS; CDR2 reads FQNEAQ. This CDR3 has 14 residues. V lost 5 bases to trimming and J lost 10 bases; unmatched junction nucleotides: 11.

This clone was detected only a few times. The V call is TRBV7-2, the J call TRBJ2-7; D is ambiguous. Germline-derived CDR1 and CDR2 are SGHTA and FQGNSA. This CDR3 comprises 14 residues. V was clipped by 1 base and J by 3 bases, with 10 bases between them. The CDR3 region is CASSLVGGGYEQYF. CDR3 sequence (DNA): TGTGCCAGCAGCTTAGTGGGTGGCGGCTACGAGCAGTACTTC.

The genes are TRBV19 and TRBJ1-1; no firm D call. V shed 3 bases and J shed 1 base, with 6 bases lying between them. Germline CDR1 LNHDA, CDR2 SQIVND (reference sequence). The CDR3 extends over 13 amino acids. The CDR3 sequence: CASSIMSNTEAFF. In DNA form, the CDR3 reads TGTGCCAGTAGTATTATGTCGAACACTGAAGCTTTCTTT.

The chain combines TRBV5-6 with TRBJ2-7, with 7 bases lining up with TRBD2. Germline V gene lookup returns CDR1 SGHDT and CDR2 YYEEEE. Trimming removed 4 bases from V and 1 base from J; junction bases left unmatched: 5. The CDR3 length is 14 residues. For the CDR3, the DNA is TGTGCCAGCAGCCCTAGCGGTACTTCCTACGAGCAGTACTTC. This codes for CASSPSGTSYEQYF.

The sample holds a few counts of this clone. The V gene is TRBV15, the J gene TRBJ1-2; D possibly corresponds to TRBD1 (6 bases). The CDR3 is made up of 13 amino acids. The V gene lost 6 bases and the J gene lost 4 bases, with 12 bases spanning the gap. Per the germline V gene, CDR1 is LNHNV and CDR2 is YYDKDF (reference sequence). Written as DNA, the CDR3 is TGTGCCACCAGAGCACAGGGTCGCTATGGCTACACCTTC. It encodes CATRAQGRYGYTF.

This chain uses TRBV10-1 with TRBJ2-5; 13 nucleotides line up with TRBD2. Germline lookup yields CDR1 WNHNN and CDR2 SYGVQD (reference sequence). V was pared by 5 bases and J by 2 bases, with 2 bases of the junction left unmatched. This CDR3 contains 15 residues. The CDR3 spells CASSRTSGGQETQYF. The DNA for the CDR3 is TGCGCCAGCAGTAGGACTAGCGGGGGACAAGAGACCCAGTACTTC.

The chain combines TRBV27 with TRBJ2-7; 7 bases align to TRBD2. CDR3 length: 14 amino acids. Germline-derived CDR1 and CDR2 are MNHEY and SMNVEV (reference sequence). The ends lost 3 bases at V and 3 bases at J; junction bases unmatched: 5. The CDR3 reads CASSFIGEGYEQYF. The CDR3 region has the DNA TGTGCCAGCAGTTTCATCGGGGAGGGCTACGAGCAGTACTTC.

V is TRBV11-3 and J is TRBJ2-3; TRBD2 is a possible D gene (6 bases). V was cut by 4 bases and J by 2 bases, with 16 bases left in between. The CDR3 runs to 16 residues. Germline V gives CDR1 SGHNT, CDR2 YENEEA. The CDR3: CASSSGLRTTTDTQYF. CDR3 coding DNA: TGTGCCAGCAGCTCGGGACTCCGAACGACCACAGATACGCAGTATTTT.

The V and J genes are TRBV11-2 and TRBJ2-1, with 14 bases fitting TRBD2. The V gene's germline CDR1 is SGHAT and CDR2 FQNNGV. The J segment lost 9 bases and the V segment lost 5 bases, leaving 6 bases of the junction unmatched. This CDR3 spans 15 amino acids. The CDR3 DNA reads TGTGCCAGCAGCCGACTAGCGGGGGGGCAGGGTGAGCAGTTCTTC. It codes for CASSRLAGGQGEQFF.

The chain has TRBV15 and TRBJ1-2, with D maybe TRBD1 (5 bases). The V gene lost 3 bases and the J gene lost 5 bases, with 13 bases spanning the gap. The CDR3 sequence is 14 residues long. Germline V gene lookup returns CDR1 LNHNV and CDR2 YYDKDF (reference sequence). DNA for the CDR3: TGTGCCACCAGCAGGGTAGCAGGGCCTTATGGCTACACCTTC. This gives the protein CATSRVAGPYGYTF.

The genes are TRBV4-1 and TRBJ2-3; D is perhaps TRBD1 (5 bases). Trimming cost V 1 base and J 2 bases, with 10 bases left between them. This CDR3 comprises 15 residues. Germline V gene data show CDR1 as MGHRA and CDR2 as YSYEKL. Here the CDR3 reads CASSQGWGSTDTQYF. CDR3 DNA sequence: TGCGCCAGCAGCCAAGGATGGGGCTCCACAGATACGCAGTATTTT.

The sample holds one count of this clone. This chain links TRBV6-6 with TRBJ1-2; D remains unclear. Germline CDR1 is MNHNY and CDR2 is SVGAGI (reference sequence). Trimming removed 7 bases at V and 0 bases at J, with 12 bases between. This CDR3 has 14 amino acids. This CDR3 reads CASTPPGSNYGYTF. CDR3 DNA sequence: TGTGCCAGCACCCCCCCAGGCTCTAACTATGGCTACACCTTC.

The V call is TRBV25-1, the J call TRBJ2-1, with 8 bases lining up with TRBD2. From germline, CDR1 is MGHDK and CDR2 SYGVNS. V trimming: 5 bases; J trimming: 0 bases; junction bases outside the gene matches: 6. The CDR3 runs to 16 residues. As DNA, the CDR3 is TGTGCCAGCAGTCGACGGGGGGGCAGCTCCTACAATGAGCAGTTCTTC. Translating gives CASSRRGGSSYNEQFF. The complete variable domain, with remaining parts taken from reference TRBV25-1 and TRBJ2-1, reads EADIYQTPRYLVIGTGKKITLECSQTMGHDKMYWYQQDPGMELHLIHYSYGVNSTEKGDLSSESTVSRIRTEHFPLTLESARPSHTSQYLCASSRRGGSSYNEQFFGPGTRLTVL.

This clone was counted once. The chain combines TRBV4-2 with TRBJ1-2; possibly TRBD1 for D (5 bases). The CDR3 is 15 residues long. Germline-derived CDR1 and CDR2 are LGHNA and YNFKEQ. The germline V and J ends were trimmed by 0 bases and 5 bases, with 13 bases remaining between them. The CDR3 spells CASSQDAGSDYGYTF. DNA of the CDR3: TGTGCCAGCAGCCAAGATGCAGGGTCCGATTATGGCTACACCTTC.

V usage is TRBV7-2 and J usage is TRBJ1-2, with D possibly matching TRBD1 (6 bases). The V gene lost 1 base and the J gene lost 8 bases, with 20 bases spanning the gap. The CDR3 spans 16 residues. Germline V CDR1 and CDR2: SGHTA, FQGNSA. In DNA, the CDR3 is TGTGCCAGCAGCTTAGTCTCACAGGGAAGGATCAGGGGCTACACCTTC. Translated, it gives CASSLVSQGRIRGYTF.

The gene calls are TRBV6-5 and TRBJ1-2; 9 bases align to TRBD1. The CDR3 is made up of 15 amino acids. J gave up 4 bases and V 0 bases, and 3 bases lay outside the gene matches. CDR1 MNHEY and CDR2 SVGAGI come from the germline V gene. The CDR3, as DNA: TGTGCCAGCAGTTACTCGACAGGGGGTTCCTATGGCTACACCTTC. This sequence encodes CASSYSTGGSYGYTF.

CDR3 coding DNA: TGTGCCAGCAGTTTGGGGGGGGGACAGGGCCTCTATGGCTACACCTTC. Translation gives CASSLGGGQGLYGYTF. This sequence joins TRBV27 and TRBJ1-2; TRBD1 matches at 9 bases. This CDR3 region has 16 residues. V trimming: 3 bases; J trimming: 4 bases; junction bases outside the gene matches: 9. The V gene's germline CDR1 is MNHEY and CDR2 SMNVEV (reference sequence).

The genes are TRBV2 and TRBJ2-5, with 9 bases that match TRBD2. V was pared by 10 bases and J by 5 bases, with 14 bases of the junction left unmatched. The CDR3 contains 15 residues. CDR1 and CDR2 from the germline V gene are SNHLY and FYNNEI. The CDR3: CAIKTDSGGYETQYF. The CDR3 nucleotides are TGTGCCATCAAGACAGATAGCGGGGGTTATGAGACCCAGTACTTC. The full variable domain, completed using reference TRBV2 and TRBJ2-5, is EPEVTQTPSHQVTQMGQEVILRCVPISNHLYFYWYRQILGQKVEFLVSFYNNEISEKSEIFDDQFSVERPDGSNFTLKIRSTKLEDSAMYFCAIKTDSGGYETQYFGPGTRLLVL.

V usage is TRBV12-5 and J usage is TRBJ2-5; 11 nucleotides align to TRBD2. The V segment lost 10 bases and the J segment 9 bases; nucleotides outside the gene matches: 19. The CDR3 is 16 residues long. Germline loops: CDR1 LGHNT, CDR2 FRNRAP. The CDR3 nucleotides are TGTGCTACGGCAACCCGTAGCGGGGGGGCGTGGGAGGCCCAGTACTTC. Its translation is CATATRSGGAWEAQYF.

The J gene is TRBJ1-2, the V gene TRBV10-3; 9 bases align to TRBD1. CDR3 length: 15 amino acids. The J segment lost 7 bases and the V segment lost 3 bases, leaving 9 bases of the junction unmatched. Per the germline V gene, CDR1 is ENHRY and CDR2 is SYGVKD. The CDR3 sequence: CAISDVSQGALGYTF. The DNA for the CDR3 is TGTGCCATCAGTGACGTCTCACAGGGGGCGCTTGGCTACACCTTC.

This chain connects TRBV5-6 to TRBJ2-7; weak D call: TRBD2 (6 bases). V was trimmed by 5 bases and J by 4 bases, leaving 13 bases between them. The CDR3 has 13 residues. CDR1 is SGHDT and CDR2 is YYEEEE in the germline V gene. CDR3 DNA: TGTGCCAGCAGTGGCGGGGCGTGGTACGAGCAGTACTTC. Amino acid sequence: CASSGGAWYEQYF.

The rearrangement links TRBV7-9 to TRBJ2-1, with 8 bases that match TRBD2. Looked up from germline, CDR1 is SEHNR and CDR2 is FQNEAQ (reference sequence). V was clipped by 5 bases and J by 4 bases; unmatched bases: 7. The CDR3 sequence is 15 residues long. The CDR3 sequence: CASSPRSGVYNEQFF. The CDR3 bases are TGTGCCAGCAGCCCCCGTAGCGGGGTTTACAATGAGCAGTTCTTC.

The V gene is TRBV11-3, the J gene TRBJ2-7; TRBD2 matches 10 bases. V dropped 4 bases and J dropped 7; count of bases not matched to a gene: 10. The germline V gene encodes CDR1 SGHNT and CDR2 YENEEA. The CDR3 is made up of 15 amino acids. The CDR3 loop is CASSYYSGGRQEQYF. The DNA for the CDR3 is TGTGCCAGCAGCTATTATAGCGGGGGGCGACAAGAGCAGTACTTC.

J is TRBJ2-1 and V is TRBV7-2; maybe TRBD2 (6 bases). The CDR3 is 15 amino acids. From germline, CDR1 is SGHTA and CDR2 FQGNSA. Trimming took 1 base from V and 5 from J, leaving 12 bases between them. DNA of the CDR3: TGTGCCAGCAGCTTAGGGGCGGGGTGGAACAATGAGCAGTTCTTC. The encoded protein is CASSLGAGWNNEQFF.

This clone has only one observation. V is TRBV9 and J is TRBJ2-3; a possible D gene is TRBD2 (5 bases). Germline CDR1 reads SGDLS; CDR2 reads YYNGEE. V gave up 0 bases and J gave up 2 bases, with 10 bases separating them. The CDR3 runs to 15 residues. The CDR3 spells CASSVVGGPTDTQYF. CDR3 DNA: TGTGCCAGCAGCGTAGTGGGCGGGCCCACAGATACGCAGTATTTT.

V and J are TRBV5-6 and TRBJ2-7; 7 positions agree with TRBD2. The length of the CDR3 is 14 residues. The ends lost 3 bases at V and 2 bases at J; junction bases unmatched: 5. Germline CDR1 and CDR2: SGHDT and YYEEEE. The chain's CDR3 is CASSWGTTPYEQYF. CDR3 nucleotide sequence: TGTGCCAGCAGCTGGGGGACTACCCCCTACGAGCAGTACTTC.

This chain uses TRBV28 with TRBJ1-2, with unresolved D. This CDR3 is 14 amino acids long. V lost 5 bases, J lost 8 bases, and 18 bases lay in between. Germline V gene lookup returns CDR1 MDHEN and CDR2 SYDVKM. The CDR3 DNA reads TGTGCCAGCAGTGTAACGGGCGGGGTTGGGGGCTACACCTTC. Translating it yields CASSVTGGVGGYTF.

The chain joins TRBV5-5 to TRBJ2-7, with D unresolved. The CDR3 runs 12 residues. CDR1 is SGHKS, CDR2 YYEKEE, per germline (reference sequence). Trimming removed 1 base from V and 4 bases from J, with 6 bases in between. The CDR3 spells CASSLPRYEQYF. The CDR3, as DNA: TGTGCCAGCAGCTTGCCGCGGTACGAGCAGTACTTC.

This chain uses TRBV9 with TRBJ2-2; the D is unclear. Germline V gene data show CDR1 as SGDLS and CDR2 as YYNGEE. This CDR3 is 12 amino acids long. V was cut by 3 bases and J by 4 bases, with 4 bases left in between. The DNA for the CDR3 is TGTGCCAGCAGCGCGGTCACCGGGGAGCTGTTTTTT. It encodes CASSAVTGELFF.

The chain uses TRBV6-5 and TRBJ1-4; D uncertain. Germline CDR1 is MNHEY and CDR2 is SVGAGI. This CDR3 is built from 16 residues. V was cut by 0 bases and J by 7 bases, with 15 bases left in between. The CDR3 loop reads CASSYSNGVAGEKLFF. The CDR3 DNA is TGTGCCAGCAGTTACTCTAACGGGGTAGCGGGTGAAAAACTGTTTTTT.

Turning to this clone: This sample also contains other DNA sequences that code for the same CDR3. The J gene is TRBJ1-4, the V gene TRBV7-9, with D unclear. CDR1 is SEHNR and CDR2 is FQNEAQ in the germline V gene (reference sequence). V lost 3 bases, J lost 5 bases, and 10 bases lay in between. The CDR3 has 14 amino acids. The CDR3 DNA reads TGTGCCAGCAGCTTGGCGGGAGGCAATGAAAAACTGTTTTTT. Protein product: CASSLAGGNEKLFF.

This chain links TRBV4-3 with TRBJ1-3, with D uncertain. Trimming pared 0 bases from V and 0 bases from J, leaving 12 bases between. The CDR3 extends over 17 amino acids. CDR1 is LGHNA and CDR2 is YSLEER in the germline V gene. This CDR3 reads CASSQDPLASSGNTIYF. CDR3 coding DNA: TGCGCCAGCAGCCAAGACCCATTAGCGAGCTCTGGAAACACCATATATTTT.